This TCR beta chain stems from a study of blood T cells in healthy people across ages. For this clonotype: Its specificity is unknown.

The CDR3 extends over 15 amino acids. Per the germline V gene, CDR1 is SEHNR and CDR2 is FQNEAQ (reference sequence). Each sample had at least 6.5 million PBMCs isolated. The total RNA that was extracted per sample amounted to at least 5.5 micrograms. Together with a sample-barcoded 5' primer, a J-beta primer mix was included in a second PCR lasting roughly 7 to 11 cycles. MiXCR was run by TCRdb on the 5' RACE reads, yielding one entry per CDR3 protein. The sample lists 1,300,000 or so distinct CDR3 sequences, approximately 59% occurring once. Broader study findings: It was held that diversity estimates obtained from one million T cells represented underestimates. Per million T cells, TCR beta diversity dropped about linearly as age rose.

This sequence was found in a man younger than 35 in good health. What was sequenced was blood. The rearrangement links TRBV7-9 to TRBJ2-5, with TRBD1 as a possible D gene (6 bases). The DNA end favors TRBJ2-7, so the J call may be wrong. CDR3 nucleotide sequence: TGTGCCAGCAGCTTAGTGGTTCAGGCAGGGGTCGAGCAGTACTTC. Translating gives CASSLVVQAGVEQYF.